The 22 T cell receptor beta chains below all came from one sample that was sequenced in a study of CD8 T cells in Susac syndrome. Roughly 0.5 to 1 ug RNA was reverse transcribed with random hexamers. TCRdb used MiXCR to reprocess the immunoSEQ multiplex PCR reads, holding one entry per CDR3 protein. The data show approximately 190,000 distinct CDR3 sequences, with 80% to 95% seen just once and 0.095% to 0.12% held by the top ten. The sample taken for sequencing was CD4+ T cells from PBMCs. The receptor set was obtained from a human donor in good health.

The CDR3 DNA is TGCAGCGTTGAATTCCCCGCTCGCGTAAAGACCCAGTACTTC. It translates to CSVEFPARVKTQYF. The chain carries TRBV29-1 and TRBJ2-5, with D hard to call. With 2 bases removed from V and 6 bases from J, the gap between germline ends came to 16 bases. The CDR3 is 14 residues long. The germline V gene has CDR1 SQVTM and CDR2 ANQGSEA.

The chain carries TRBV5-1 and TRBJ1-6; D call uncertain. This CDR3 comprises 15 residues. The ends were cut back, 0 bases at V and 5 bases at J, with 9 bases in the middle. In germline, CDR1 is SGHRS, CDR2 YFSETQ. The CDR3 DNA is TGCGCCAGCAGCTTGGCGGGTCCGAATAATTCACCCCTCCACTTT. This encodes CASSLAGPNNSPLHF.

CDR3: CASSLDIDYEQYV. In nucleotides, the CDR3 is TGTGCCAGCAGCTTAGATATCGACTACGAGCAGTACGTC. This chain links TRBV7-2 with TRBJ2-7; D call uncertain. The V gene's germline CDR1 is SGHTA and CDR2 FQGNSA. The V end lost 1 base, the J end lost 3 bases, and 7 bases lay between the germline ends. The CDR3 runs to 13 residues.

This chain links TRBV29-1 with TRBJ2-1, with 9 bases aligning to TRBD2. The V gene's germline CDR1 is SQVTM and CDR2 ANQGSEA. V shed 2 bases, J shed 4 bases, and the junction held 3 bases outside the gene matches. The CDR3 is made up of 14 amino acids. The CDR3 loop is CSVEKREAYNEQFF. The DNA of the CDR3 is TGCAGCGTTGAAAAGCGGGAGGCGTACAATGAGCAGTTCTTC.

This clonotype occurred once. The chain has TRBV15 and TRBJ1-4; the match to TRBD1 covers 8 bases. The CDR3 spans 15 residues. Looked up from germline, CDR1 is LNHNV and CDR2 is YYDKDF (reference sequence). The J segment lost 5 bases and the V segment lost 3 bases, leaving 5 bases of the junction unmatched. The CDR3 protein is CATSRRDRTNEKLFF. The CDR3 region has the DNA TGTGCCACCAGCAGGAGGGACAGGACGAATGAAAAACTGTTTTTT.

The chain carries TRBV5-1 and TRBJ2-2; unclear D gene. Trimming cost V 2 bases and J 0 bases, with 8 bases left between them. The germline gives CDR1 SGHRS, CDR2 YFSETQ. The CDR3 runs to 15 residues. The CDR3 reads CASSLVATNTGELFF. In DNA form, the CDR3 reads TGCGCCAGCAGCTTAGTTGCTACGAACACCGGGGAGCTGTTTTTT.

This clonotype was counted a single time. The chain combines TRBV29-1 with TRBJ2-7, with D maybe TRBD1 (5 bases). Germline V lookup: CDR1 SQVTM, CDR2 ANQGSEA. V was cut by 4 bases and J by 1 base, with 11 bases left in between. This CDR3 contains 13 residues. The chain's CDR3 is CSVGSRGSYEQYF. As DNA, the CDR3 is TGCAGCGTTGGATCTAGGGGATCCTACGAGCAGTACTTC.

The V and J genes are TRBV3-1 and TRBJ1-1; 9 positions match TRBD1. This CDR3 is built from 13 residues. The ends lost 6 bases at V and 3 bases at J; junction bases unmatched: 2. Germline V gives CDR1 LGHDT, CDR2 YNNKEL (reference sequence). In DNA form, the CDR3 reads TGTGCCAGCAGTCGGACAGGGGACACTGAAGCTTTCTTT. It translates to CASSRTGDTEAFF.

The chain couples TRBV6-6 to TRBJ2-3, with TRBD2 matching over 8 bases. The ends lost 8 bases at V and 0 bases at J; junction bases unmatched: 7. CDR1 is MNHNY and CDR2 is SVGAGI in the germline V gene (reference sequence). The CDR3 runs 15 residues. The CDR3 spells CASRPSGGSTDTQYF. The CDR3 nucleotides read TGTGCCAGCCGACCCAGCGGGGGAAGCACAGATACGCAGTATTTT.

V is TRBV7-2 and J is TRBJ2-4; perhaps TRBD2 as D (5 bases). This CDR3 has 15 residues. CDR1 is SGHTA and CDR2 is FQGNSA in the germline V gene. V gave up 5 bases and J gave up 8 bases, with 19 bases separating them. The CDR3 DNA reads TGTGCCAGCAGCGAGCTAGGCGCCCTGGGAGACATTCAGTACTTC. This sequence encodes CASSELGALGDIQYF.

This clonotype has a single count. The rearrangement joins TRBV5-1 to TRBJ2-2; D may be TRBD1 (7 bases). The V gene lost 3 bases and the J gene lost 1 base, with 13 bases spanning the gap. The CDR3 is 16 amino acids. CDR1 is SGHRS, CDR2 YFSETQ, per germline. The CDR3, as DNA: TGCGCCAGCAGCTGGAGGGGGACAGAGAACACCGGGGAGCTGTTTTTT. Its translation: CASSWRGTENTGELFF.

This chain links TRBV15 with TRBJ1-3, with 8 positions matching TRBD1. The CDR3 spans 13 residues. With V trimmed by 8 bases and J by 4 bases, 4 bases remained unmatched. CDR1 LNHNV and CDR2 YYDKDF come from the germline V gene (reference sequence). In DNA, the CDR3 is TGTGCCACCGGACAGGGTTTAGGAAACACCATATATTTT. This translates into CATGQGLGNTIYF.

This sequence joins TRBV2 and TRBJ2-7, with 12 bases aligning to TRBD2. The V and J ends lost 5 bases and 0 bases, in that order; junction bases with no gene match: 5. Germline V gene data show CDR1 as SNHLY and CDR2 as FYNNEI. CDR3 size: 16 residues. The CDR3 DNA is TGTGCCAGCAGTCTGGCTAGCGGGGGGGGCTCCTACGAGCAGTACTTC. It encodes CASSLASGGGSYEQYF. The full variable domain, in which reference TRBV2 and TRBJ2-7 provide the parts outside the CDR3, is EPEVTQTPSHQVTQMGQEVILRCVPISNHLYFYWYRQILGQKVEFLVSFYNNEISEKSEIFDDQFSVERPDGSNFTLKIRSTKLEDSAMYFCASSLASGGGSYEQYFGPGTRLTVT.

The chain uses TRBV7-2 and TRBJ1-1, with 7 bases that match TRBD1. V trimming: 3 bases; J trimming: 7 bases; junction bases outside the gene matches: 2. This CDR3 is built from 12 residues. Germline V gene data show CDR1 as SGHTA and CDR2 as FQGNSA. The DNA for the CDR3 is TGTGCCAGCAGCTTCGGGACAGTTGAAGCTTTCTTT. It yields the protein CASSFGTVEAFF.

The CDR3 DNA is TGTGCCAGCACCCGGCAGCACGTGGATGGCTACACCTTC. Translated: CASTRQHVDGYTF. The chain is built from TRBV6-2 or TRBV6-3 and TRBJ1-2, with D unresolved. Trimming shortened V by 7 bases and J by 6 bases, and 15 bases separated the two germline ends. Germline V CDR1 and CDR2: MNHEY, SVGEGT. CDR3 length: 13 residues.

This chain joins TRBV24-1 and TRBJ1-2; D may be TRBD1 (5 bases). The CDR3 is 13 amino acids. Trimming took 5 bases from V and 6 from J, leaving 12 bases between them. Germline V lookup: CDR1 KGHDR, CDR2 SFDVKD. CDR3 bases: TGTGCCACCAGTGGGCCCTGGGACGATGGCTACACCTTC. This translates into CATSGPWDDGYTF.

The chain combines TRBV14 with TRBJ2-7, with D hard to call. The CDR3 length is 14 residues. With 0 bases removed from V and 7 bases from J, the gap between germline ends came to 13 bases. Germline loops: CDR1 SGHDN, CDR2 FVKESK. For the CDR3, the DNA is TGTGCCAGCAGCCAAGAAGTTGCAGCCGGGGAGCAGTACTTC. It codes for CASSQEVAAGEQYF.

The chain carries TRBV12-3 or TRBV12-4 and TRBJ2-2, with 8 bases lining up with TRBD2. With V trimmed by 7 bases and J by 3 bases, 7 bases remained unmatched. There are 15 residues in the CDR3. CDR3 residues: CASTPDGGDTGELFF. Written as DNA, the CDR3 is TGTGCCAGCACCCCCGACGGGGGGGACACCGGGGAGCTGTTTTTT.

CDR3 nucleotide sequence: TGCAGTGCTTATTTGGGACAGGGGGGAAATAACTATGGCTACACCTTC. The encoded protein is CSAYLGQGGNNYGYTF. The rearrangement links TRBV20-1 to TRBJ1-2; TRBD1 aligns across 11 bases. CDR3 size: 16 residues. Germline loops: CDR1 DFQATT, CDR2 SNEGSKA (reference sequence). V gave up 5 bases and J gave up 1 base; unmatched junction bases: 9.

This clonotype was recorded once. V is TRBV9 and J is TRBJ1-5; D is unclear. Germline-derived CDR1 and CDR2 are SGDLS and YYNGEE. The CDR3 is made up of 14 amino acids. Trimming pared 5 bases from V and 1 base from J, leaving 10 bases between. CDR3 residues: CASSKGASNQPQHF. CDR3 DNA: TGTGCCAGCAGTAAGGGAGCGAGCAATCAGCCCCAGCATTTT.

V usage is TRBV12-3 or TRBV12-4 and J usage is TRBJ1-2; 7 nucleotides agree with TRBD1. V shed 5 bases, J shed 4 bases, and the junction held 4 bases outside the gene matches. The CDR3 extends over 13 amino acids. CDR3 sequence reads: CASSADRSYGYTF. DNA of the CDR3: TGTGCCAGCAGTGCGGACAGGTCCTATGGCTACACCTTC.

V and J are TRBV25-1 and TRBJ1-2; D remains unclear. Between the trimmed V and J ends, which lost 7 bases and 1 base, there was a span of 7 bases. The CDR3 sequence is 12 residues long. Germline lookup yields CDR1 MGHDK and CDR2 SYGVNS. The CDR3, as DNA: TGTGCCAGCAAGGCATTTAACTATGGCTACACCTTC. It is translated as CASKAFNYGYTF.